This T cell receptor (beta chain) was retrieved from a study of blood T cells in healthy people across ages. Then a second PCR, running roughly 7 to 11 cycles, was carried out with a sample-barcoded 5' primer and a J-beta primer mix. TCRdb re-called the 5' RACE reads through MiXCR, storing one row per CDR3 protein. The profile shows 700,000 to 850,000 distinct CDR3 sequences, less than 70% of them singletons. CDR1 and CDR2 (germline): SQVTM, ANQGSEA. CDR3 length equals 14 residues. Trimming left V 1 base short and J 0 bases short, with 4 bases between. The rearrangement uses TRBV29-1 and TRBJ2-6; D not resolved. This TCR derives from a man older than 75 in good health. The specimen was blood. Written as DNA, the CDR3 is TGCAGCGTTGAAGCTCCCTCTGGGGCCAACGTCCTGACTTTC. It encodes CSVEAPSGANVLTF. Full variable domain (outside the CDR3, taken from reference TRBV29-1 and TRBJ2-6): SAVISQKPSRDICQRGTSLTIQCQVDSQVTMMFWYRQQPGQSLTLIATANQGSEATYESGFVIDKFPISRPNLTFSTLTVSNMSPEDSSIYLCSVEAPSGANVLTFGAGSRLTVL.